The 30 T cell receptor beta chains given below trace back to one sample, sequenced in a study of cytomegalovirus exposure and HLA in healthy donors. TCRdb keeps only in-frame clones here, not all; method: immunoSEQ multiplex PCR. The sample yields around 150,000 clones, approximately 88% seen once. The sample taken for sequencing was PBMCs. Every receptor here comes from a young man in good health and CMV-seropositive.

This clone was seen once. This chain joins TRBV5-1 and TRBJ2-1, with 12 nucleotides matching TRBD2. J was trimmed by 5 bases and V by 3 bases; bases with no gene match: 6. The germline V gene encodes CDR1 SGHRS and CDR2 YFSETQ. The CDR3 is 16 amino acids. CDR3 sequence (DNA): TGCGCCAGCAGCTACTCGGGACTAGCGGGCGACAATGAGCAGTTCTTC. It is translated as CASSYSGLAGDNEQFF.

The rearrangement links TRBV7-9 to TRBJ2-7; TRBD1 matches 8 bases. In germline, CDR1 is SEHNR, CDR2 FQNEAQ (reference sequence). The CDR3 runs to 13 residues. V lost 7 bases and J lost 2; bases outside the gene matches: 4. CDR3 in DNA: TGTGCCAGCACCCGACAGGGGCCCTACGAGCAGTACTTC. Protein product: CASTRQGPYEQYF.

A note on this clone: The same CDR3 also results from other DNA sequences found in this sample. The chain carries TRBV7-9 and TRBJ2-1; the D gene is possibly TRBD2 (7 bases). The CDR3 contains 15 residues. Germline assignment: CDR1 SEHNR and CDR2 FQNEAQ (reference sequence). The ends were cut back, 0 bases at V and 7 bases at J, with 13 bases in the middle. CDR3 DNA: TGTGCCAGCAGCTTAGCGGGGGGGCCTAGAAATGAGCAGTTCTTC. Its translation: CASSLAGGPRNEQFF.

V gene TRBV5-1 combines with J gene TRBJ2-5; TRBD2 aligns across 9 bases. Losses at the gene ends were 7 bases for V and 5 bases for J; bases not matched to a gene: 6. From germline, CDR1 is SGHRS and CDR2 YFSETQ. The CDR3 consists of 13 residues. DNA of the CDR3: TGCGCCAGCCAATCGACTAGCGGTGAGACCCAGTACTTC. It specifies CASQSTSGETQYF.

This clone was detected a few times. J is TRBJ2-2 and V is TRBV4-2, with 10 positions matching TRBD2. Germline CDR1 is LGHNA and CDR2 is YNFKEQ. The V gene end was trimmed by 2 bases and the J gene end by 6 bases; junction bases not matched to a gene: 0. The CDR3 consists of 14 residues. CDR3 DNA sequence: TGTGCCAGCAGCCAACTAGCGGGAGCCGGGGAGCTGTTTTTT. Its protein product is CASSQLAGAGELFF.

In DNA, the CDR3 is TGTGCCACCCAAACACCGGGATCATCTCAGTACTTC. Amino acids: CATQTPGSSQYF. The gene calls are TRBV6-5 and TRBJ2-7; possible D gene TRBD2, 5 bases. CDR1 is MNHEY and CDR2 is SVGAGI in the germline V gene. Trimming removed 10 bases from V and 10 bases from J, with 20 bases in between. CDR3 size: 12 residues.

The chain combines TRBV9 with TRBJ2-2; no clear D. Germline CDR1 SGDLS, CDR2 YYNGEE. The CDR3 contains 15 residues. Trimming shortened V by 0 bases and J by 2 bases, and 8 bases separated the two germline ends. DNA of the CDR3: TGTGCCAGCAGCGTAGCCCCCCATAACACCGGGGAGCTGTTTTTT. Its protein is CASSVAPHNTGELFF.

J is TRBJ2-7 and V is TRBV13, with no clear D. Deletions cut 2 bases from V and 4 bases from J, with 6 bases between. The CDR3 sequence is 12 residues long. Germline lookup yields CDR1 PRHDT and CDR2 FYEKMQ (reference sequence). The CDR3 region is CASSLNSYEQYF. CDR3 bases: TGTGCCAGCAGCTTAAACTCATACGAGCAGTACTTC.

The rearrangement links TRBV4-1 to TRBJ1-1; a possible D gene is TRBD1 (5 bases). From germline, CDR1 is MGHRA and CDR2 YSYEKL. With 1 base removed from V and 3 bases from J, the gap between germline ends came to 12 bases. The CDR3 has 15 residues. The CDR3 loop reads CASSQGAGRDTEAFF. CDR3 bases: TGCGCCAGCAGCCAAGGGGCAGGGAGGGACACTGAAGCTTTCTTT.

This clone was detected once. This rearrangement joins TRBV11-3 to TRBJ2-7, with TRBD2 matching 7 bases. Losses at the gene ends were 1 base for V and 4 bases for J; bases not matched to a gene: 7. The CDR3 contains 15 residues. Germline CDR1 SGHNT, CDR2 YENEEA. The chain's CDR3 is CASSLGSSGEYEQYF. Written as DNA, the CDR3 is TGTGCCAGCAGCTTAGGTTCTAGCGGCGAATACGAGCAGTACTTC.

The chain couples TRBV4-3 to TRBJ2-7; TRBD2 matches at 10 bases. This CDR3 has 15 amino acids. The V gene end was trimmed by 1 base and the J gene end by 4 bases; junction bases not matched to a gene: 4. The V gene's germline CDR1 is LGHNA and CDR2 YSLEER. The CDR3 protein is CASSQGLAGSYEQYF. In nucleotides, the CDR3 is TGCGCCAGCAGCCAAGGACTAGCGGGTAGTTACGAGCAGTACTTC.

This clone was found a few times. This chain joins TRBV7-2 and TRBJ1-2; 8 positions agree with TRBD1. This CDR3 has 15 amino acids. Looked up from germline, CDR1 is SGHTA and CDR2 is FQGNSA. Unmatched junction bases numbered 6, after V lost 3 bases and J lost 3 bases. CDR3 in amino acids: CASSLAGTGDYGYTF. Here the CDR3 DNA reads TGTGCCAGCAGCTTGGCCGGGACAGGCGACTATGGCTACACCTTC.

This clone was observed a handful of times. This chain joins TRBV11-3 and TRBJ2-3, with 7 positions matching TRBD2. From germline, CDR1 is SGHNT and CDR2 YENEEA. V shed 4 bases and J 1 base; nucleotides not matched to a gene: 2. The CDR3 runs 14 residues. The CDR3 spells CASSSRGGTDTQYF. CDR3 in DNA: TGTGCCAGCAGCTCCCGGGGGGGCACAGATACGCAGTATTTT.

The V call is TRBV18, the J call TRBJ2-5, with TRBD2 identical over 13 bases. The V and J ends lost 3 bases and 4 bases, in that order; junction bases with no gene match: 2. This CDR3 has 15 residues. Germline CDR1 is KGHSH and CDR2 is LQKENI. This chain's CDR3 is CASSPGLAGPETQYF. The CDR3 bases are TGTGCCAGCTCACCGGGACTAGCGGGACCAGAGACCCAGTACTTC. The whole variable domain, remainder taken from reference TRBV18 and TRBJ2-5, is NAGVMQNPRHLVRRRGQEARLRCSPMKGHSHVYWYRQLPEEGLKFMVYLQKENIIDESGMPKERFSAEFPKEGPSILRIQQVVRGDSAAYFCASSPGLAGPETQYFGPGTRLLVL.

V and J are TRBV5-1 and TRBJ1-1; 11 bases agree with TRBD1. The ends lost 4 bases at V and 0 bases at J; junction bases unmatched: 8. The CDR3 contains 17 residues. Germline lookup yields CDR1 SGHRS and CDR2 YFSETQ. The CDR3 here is CASSVGQGATMNTEAFF. CDR3 nucleotide sequence: TGCGCCAGCAGCGTAGGACAGGGGGCCACTATGAACACTGAAGCTTTCTTT. Full variable domain (remainder filled in from reference TRBV5-1 and TRBJ1-1): KAGVTQTPRYLIKTRGQQVTLSCSPISGHRSVSWYQQTPGQGLQFLFEYFSETQRNKGNFPGRFSGRQFSNSRSEMNVSTLELGDSALYLCASSVGQGATMNTEAFFGQGTRLTVV.

The rearrangement links TRBV7-9 to TRBJ1-1; D gene unclear. The V end was cut by 3 bases, the J end by 7 bases, with 9 bases between. The CDR3 totals 12 residues. Germline-derived CDR1 and CDR2 are SEHNR and FQNEAQ (reference sequence). CDR3: CASSLETDEAFF. The CDR3, as DNA: TGTGCCAGCAGCTTGGAAACAGATGAAGCTTTCTTT.

The chain employs TRBV15 and TRBJ2-1; TRBD1 aligns across 7 bases. The CDR3 covers 14 residues. Germline assignment: CDR1 LNHNV and CDR2 YYDKDF (reference sequence). Trimming cost V 5 bases and J 3 bases; bases outside gene matches: 4. CDR3 in amino acids: CATSPGGLYNEQFF. The CDR3 DNA reads as TGTGCCACCAGCCCAGGGGGTCTCTACAATGAGCAGTTCTTC.

The chain uses TRBV19 and TRBJ1-2, with 7 bases lining up with TRBD1. This CDR3 is built from 14 residues. The germline gives CDR1 LNHDA, CDR2 SQIVND (reference sequence). The trim removed 5 bases at V and 5 bases at J, leaving 8 bases unmatched. In DNA, the CDR3 is TGTGCCAGTAGTGCCGACAGGGTCCCATATGGCTACACCTTC. Translated: CASSADRVPYGYTF. Filled out from reference TRBV19 and TRBJ1-2, the complete variable domain reads DGGITQSPKYLFRKEGQNVTLSCEQNLNHDAMYWYRQDPGQGLRLIYYSQIVNDFQKGDIAEGYSVSREKKESFPLTVTSAQKNPTAFYLCASSADRVPYGYTFGSGTRLTVV.

CDR3 sequence reads: CASSPPRAGEQYF. CDR3 in DNA: TGTGCCAGCAGCCCCCCGAGAGCTGGCGAGCAGTACTTC. The chain carries TRBV5-4 and TRBJ2-7; D gene uncertain. V shed 4 bases and J shed 6 bases, with 14 bases lying between them. The CDR3 has 13 residues. CDR1 and CDR2 from the germline V gene are SGHNT and YYREEE (reference sequence).

The gene calls are TRBV6-1 and TRBJ2-5, with TRBD1 as a possible D gene (6 bases). Trimming shortened V by 4 bases and J by 1 base, and 7 bases separated the two germline ends. The CDR3 totals 13 residues. CDR1 MNHNS and CDR2 SASEGT come from the germline V gene. DNA of the CDR3: TGTGCCAGCAGTGCAGGGGCCCAAGAGACCCAGTACTTC. Its protein product is CASSAGAQETQYF.

V usage is TRBV5-1 and J usage is TRBJ2-5; tentative D call: TRBD1 (6 bases). Germline loops: CDR1 SGHRS, CDR2 YFSETQ. The length of the CDR3 is 15 residues. Trimming took off 0 bases at V and 1 base at J, with 10 bases between the two ends. In DNA, the CDR3 is TGCGCCAGCAGCTTGGCCGACAGGACCCAAGAGACCCAGTACTTC. As protein: CASSLADRTQETQYF.

This clone has a single count. The CDR3 is CASSEAWGGLGNEQFF. The DNA for the CDR3 is TGTGCCAGCAGTGAAGCATGGGGGGGACTGGGAAATGAGCAGTTCTTC. The rearrangement joins TRBV6-1 to TRBJ2-1; 7 bases fit TRBD2. This CDR3 is built from 16 residues. In germline, CDR1 is MNHNS, CDR2 SASEGT. V lost 0 bases and J lost 7; bases outside the gene matches: 9.

The chain is built from TRBV13 and TRBJ2-7; TRBD2 matches at 11 bases. Germline trimming cut 3 bases from V and 3 bases from J; bases unmatched to any gene: 7. Germline lookup yields CDR1 PRHDT and CDR2 FYEKMQ (reference sequence). This CDR3 region has 16 residues. CDR3 sequence reads: CASSFSGRALNYEQYF. CDR3 nucleotide sequence: TGTGCCAGCAGCTTTAGCGGGAGGGCCCTCAACTACGAGCAGTACTTC.

The chain has TRBV27 and TRBJ2-1; TRBD2 agrees at 12 bases. The germline V gene has CDR1 MNHEY and CDR2 SMNVEV (reference sequence). V trimming: 11 bases; J trimming: 4 bases; junction bases outside the gene matches: 12. The CDR3 is 16 amino acids. Written as DNA, the CDR3 is TGTGCCTCAGGCGGACTAGCGGGACGGAAATACAATGAGCAGTTCTTC. Protein product: CASGGLAGRKYNEQFF.

The chain carries TRBV18 and TRBJ1-2; D call uncertain. The germline CDR1 and CDR2 sequences are KGHSH and LQKENI. CDR3 length equals 13 residues. V was pared by 2 bases and J by 4 bases, with 8 bases between. DNA for the CDR3: TGTGCCAGCTCACCAATCAAGAGCTATGGCTACACCTTC. Translation gives CASSPIKSYGYTF.

The genes are TRBV4-2 and TRBJ2-7; D possibly corresponds to TRBD2 (5 bases). The CDR3 loop spans 13 amino acids. Trimming took off 1 base at V and 3 bases at J, with 7 bases between the two ends. CDR1 is LGHNA, CDR2 YNFKEQ, per germline. The CDR3 DNA is TGTGCCAGCAGCCAAGCGGGGAACTACGAGCAGTACTTC. Its protein product is CASSQAGNYEQYF.

This sequence joins TRBV5-6 and TRBJ1-2; no reliable D call. The CDR3 runs to 15 residues. Trimming removed 0 bases from V and 4 bases from J, with 13 bases in between. Germline V gene sequence: CDR1 SGHDT, CDR2 YYEEEE. CDR3 loop: CASSLADILGYGYTF. CDR3 DNA: TGTGCCAGCAGCTTGGCTGACATTCTCGGCTATGGCTACACCTTC.

This CDR3 is CASSGGLAADTDTQYF. The CDR3 nucleotides read TGTGCCAGCAGCGGGGGACTAGCTGCTGACACAGATACGCAGTATTTT. This chain connects TRBV9 to TRBJ2-3; TRBD2 agrees at 9 bases. CDR1 SGDLS and CDR2 YYNGEE come from the germline V gene. This CDR3 is built from 16 residues. V trimming: 3 bases; J trimming: 2 bases; junction bases outside the gene matches: 7.

The V gene is TRBV7-2, the J gene TRBJ1-1; 8 bases match TRBD1. The CDR3 runs to 14 residues. J lost 5 bases, V lost 3 bases, and 5 bases had no gene match. The germline V gene has CDR1 SGHTA and CDR2 FQGNSA. The CDR3 spells CASSFDRGRTEAFF. CDR3 nucleotide sequence: TGTGCCAGCAGCTTCGACAGGGGTCGGACTGAAGCTTTCTTT.

V usage is TRBV5-6 and J usage is TRBJ2-7; D is unclear. The germline V gene has CDR1 SGHDT and CDR2 YYEEEE. Trimming left V 0 bases short and J 2 bases short, with 15 bases between. The CDR3 totals 16 residues. The CDR3: CASSLGSGRHTYEQYF. The CDR3 nucleotides are TGTGCCAGCAGCTTGGGTTCAGGCCGGCACACCTACGAGCAGTACTTC.